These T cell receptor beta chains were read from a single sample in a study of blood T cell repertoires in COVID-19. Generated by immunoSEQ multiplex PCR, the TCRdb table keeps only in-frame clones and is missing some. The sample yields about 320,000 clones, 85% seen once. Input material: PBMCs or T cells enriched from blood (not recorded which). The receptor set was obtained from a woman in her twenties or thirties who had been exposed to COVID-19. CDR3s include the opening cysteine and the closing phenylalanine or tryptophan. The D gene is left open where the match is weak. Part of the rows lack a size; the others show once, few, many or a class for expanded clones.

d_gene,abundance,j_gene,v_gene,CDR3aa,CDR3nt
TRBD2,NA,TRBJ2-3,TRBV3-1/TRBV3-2,CASSQGVGGGANTQYF,TGTGCCAGCAGCCAAGGAGTGGGCGGGGGGGCGAATACGCAGTATTTT
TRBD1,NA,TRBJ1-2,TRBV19,CASSMWDRANGYTF,TGTGCCAGTAGTATGTGGGACAGGGCAAATGGCTACACCTTC
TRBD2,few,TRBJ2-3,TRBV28,CASRRTSGRGDTQYF,TGTGCCAGCAGACGGACTAGCGGGAGAGGAGATACGCAGTATTTT
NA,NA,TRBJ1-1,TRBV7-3,CASSLKGEGSTEAFF,TGTGCCAGCAGCTTAAAGGGAGAGGGTAGCACTGAAGCTTTCTTT
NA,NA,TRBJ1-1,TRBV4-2,CASSRERGNTEAFF,TGTGCCAGCAGCCGGGAACGGGGGAACACTGAAGCTTTCTTT
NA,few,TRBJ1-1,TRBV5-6,CASSLGQGGPEAFF,TGTGCCAGCAGCTTAGGGCAGGGTGGCCCTGAAGCTTTCTTT
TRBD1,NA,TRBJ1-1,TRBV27,CASSLAETGGTTEAFF,TGTGCCAGCAGTTTGGCCGAGACAGGGGGAACTACTGAAGCTTTCTTT
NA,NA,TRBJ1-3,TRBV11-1,CASSSMTGNTIYF,TGTGCCAGCAGCAGCATGACTGGAAACACCATATATTTT
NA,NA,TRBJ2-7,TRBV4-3,CASSQVGGYEQYF,TGCGCCAGCAGCCAAGTAGGAGGGTACGAGCAGTACTTC
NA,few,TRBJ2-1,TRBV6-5,CASSLRGGVANEQFF,TGTGCCAGCAGTTTGCGGGGAGGCGTTGCGAATGAGCAGTTCTTC
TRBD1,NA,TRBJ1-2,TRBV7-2,CASSRGTDQLIYGYTF,TGTGCCAGCAGCCGGGGGACAGACCAACTAATCTATGGCTACACCTTC